This TCR beta chain came from a study of beta chain features in type 1 diabetes (dated by TCRdb to 2016 to 2018). Study-level background: No differences in mean age, gender distribution, total cell number or subset yield were found between patients and healthy donors. A total of some 100,000,000 sorted cells were examined across all samples, and a strong correlation was observed between cell number per subset and RNA yield. The study compared the TCRB repertoires of sorted circulating CD4+ T cell subsets in recently diagnosed type 1 diabetes patients with those in matched healthy donors. Whereas all 28 donors provided naive and central memory subsets, regulatory and stem cell-like memory subsets were isolated from just 8 patients and roughly eight healthy donors.

The entire isolated RNA was reverse transcribed using the High Capacity cDNA Reverse Transcription Kit, and thus expressed TCRB transcripts were sequenced. Deep immunoSEQ sequencing was performed on naive, central memory and regulatory T cell samples, with an average of around 3.4 million total reads per sample. After sorted cells were lysed in RLT buffer, RNA was extracted with DNase-treated RNeasy Micro or Mini kits, with the choice depending on cell number. Each cell subset was processed on its own to prevent cross-contamination, while patient and healthy donor samples were processed together. Using the immunoSEQ multiplex PCR, TCRB sequences were amplified from cDNA into 87-bp fragments spanning the CDR3 region. The amplicons were sequenced using the Illumina HiSeq platform. Under the source paper's analysis protocol: Synthetic template baselines were used to correct PCR bias computationally, reads within Hamming distance 2 were collapsed together, and singletons that could not be merged were discarded. Reads were aligned against IMGT to assign V, D and J genes, CDR3 length and insertions or deletions at six rearrangement sites. Within each subset, clonotype counts were normalized to sorted cell number, after which true diversity and Gini coefficients were computed with the tcR R package. The overlap coefficient, calculated on TCRB nucleotide sequences, was used to measure repertoire sharing. As a proxy for the pre-selection repertoire, out-of-frame TCRB sequences from naive cells were analyzed. TCRdb mirrors the immuneACCESS table, restricted to in-frame sequences. Some clones are absent from its copies; in checked studies, under half trace to an unresolved V gene, and the reason for the others is unknown. V and J calls plus clone size are reproduced from that table; the DNA served to infer D and trimming. The sample table shows 300,000 to 350,000 clones, and roughly 14% are seen once. The ten largest clones capture about 0.016% of the sample.

From each donor, a single peripheral blood sample of approximately 110 mL on average was drawn into heparinised tubes. Naive, central memory, regulatory and stem cell-like memory CD4+ T cells were sorted on a BD FACSAria II using a panel including CD45RO, CCR7, CD25, CD127, CD95 and CD27. All sorted populations exceeded 95% purity. PBMCs were separated immediately by Lymphoprep density gradient centrifugation and were stained directly, without being cultured. To minimize batch effects, samples were stained and sorted in pairs, one healthy donor with one patient per experiment. Note on this clone: Its antigen specificity is not known. One base away there is no much larger clone; base qualities are not given.

The full study reports these points: The naive, central memory and regulatory TCRB repertoires appeared to resemble one another more closely among patients than among healthy donors. Shorter templates might be favored by PCR, yet because patient and control samples were amplified and corrected together, any such skew would affect both groups equally. HLA sub-analyses involved small numbers of individuals, so any influence of HLA type on TCRB rearrangement remained unresolved. Fewer insertions and more nucleotide deletions at VDJ recombination sites were observed in patients with type 1 diabetes, implying thymic rearrangement abnormalities. Sequencing cDNA rather than genomic DNA could over-represent highly expressing activated cells, although activation and CD3 levels did not differ between groups. In all four CD4+ subsets, TCRB CDR3 length was moderately but significantly shorter in type 1 diabetes patients.

The CDR3 measures 14 amino acids from cysteine to phenylalanine. CDR3 DNA is the only sequence kept; it has 42 bases, read in frame from the first base. From the germline V gene (reference sequence), CDR1 is PRHDT and CDR2 is FYEKMQ. Trimming accounts for 5 bases at V and 3 bases at J, while the number of junction bases matched to no gene is 3. Sequenced sample: naive CD4+ T cells from blood. This specimen's cell subset or site label, per the study, means: true naive CD4+ T cells. The sequence joins TRBV13 to TRBJ2-7, and TRBD1 matches 11 of the central bases. The sequence was collected from a woman aged 18-29 years with type 1 diabetes. The CDR3 region: CASSDGTGGYEQYF. The DNA reads TGTGCCAGCAGCGACGGGACAGGGGGCTACGAGCAGTACTTC.